This T cell receptor beta chain was documented in a study of spatial heterogeneity in lung cancer. The CDR3 contains 17 residues. Trimming shortened V by 1 base and J by 4 bases, and 22 bases separated the two germline ends. Germline V gives CDR1 DFQATT, CDR2 SNEGSKA (reference sequence). This clonotype came up many times. TCRdb re-called the 5' RACE reads with MiXCR, one entry per CDR3 protein. Among approximately 41,000 distinct CDR3 sequences listed, under 12% were seen once. Time point defined: blood at routine non-recurrence follow-up after resection. This specimen was PBMCs, taken at follow-up. V is TRBV20-1 and J is TRBJ2-5, with D possibly being TRBD2 (6 bases). The clonotype originates from a female donor with early-stage non-small cell lung cancer. This chain's CDR3 is CSARVLTSSVDGETQYF. The CDR3 nucleotides read TGCAGTGCTAGAGTCCTAACTTCTAGCGTAGATGGAGAGACCCAGTACTTC.